A single TCR beta chain is shown here with its context. Its specific antigen is unknown. Base qualities were left out, and no much larger clone turns up one base away. The receptor library was made with the immunoSEQ multiplex PCR assay. A mixture of 60 forward primers for TCR Vbeta segments and 13 reverse primers for TCR Jbeta segments was used in the multiplex PCR. Amplification of the CDR3 region of rearranged TCR beta genes was performed with a multiplex PCR assay on genomic DNA. On the Illumina HiSeq System, the amplified TCR beta libraries were sequenced as 87-base-pair reads. The authors' analysis ran thus. Across the 500 to 850 repertoires, a later analysis counted roughly 77 million unique TCR beta chains, roughly 11 million of which were shared by at least two donors. A nearest-neighbor algorithm error-corrected the raw reads and collapsed the reads into unique sequences, merging closely related sequences to remove PCR and sequencing errors. To assign V, D and J gene segments, CDR3 sequences were aligned to IMGT reference sequences. For a sequence to be retained, at least a six-nucleotide match to both a V gene segment and a J gene segment was required. A rearrangement counted as productive if the CDR3 had no stop codons and remained in frame with V and J, and every other rearrangement counted as non-productive. CDR3 was defined by IMGT convention, running from the second conserved V-encoded cysteine to the conserved J-encoded phenylalanine. Sequences without an unambiguous match to a single V gene segment were excluded from the earlier analysis of about 600 of the donors. In an earlier analysis of several hundred of the donors, V segments were called functional above 56.7% productive rearrangements and were called segregating when the between-donor standard deviation exceeded 5%. A statistical classification framework was built to diagnose cytomegalovirus status from the catalog of TCR beta chain sequences. V and J gene assignment, in a later analysis, came from comparing TCR nucleotide sequences with IMGT/GENE-DB human TR gene sequences. In a later analysis, CDR3 sequences and most-parsimonious VDJ recombination scenarios were assigned using the TCRdist pipeline. A later analysis defined each TCR beta chain by its CDR3 amino acid sequence plus V-gene family, and excluded reads lacking a unique V-gene family. To address suspected cross-contamination and a sequencing artifact, a later analysis removed several hundred highly shared, low-generation-probability nucleotide sequences. For each public chain, a later analysis derived a clonal expansion index from normalized ranks of inferred template counts within each repertoire. Generation probabilities in a later analysis came from a VDJ recombination model fitted to out-of-frame rearrangements, and those results were checked against IGoR. A later analysis scored TCR-TCR, TCR-HLA and TCR-CMV co-occurrence with hypergeometric tests, applying a repertoire-size bias correction to TCR pairs. To estimate false discovery rates, a later analysis permuted the HLA or CMV assignments 20 times. In a later analysis, co-occurring TCRs were grouped with DBSCAN, and TCRdist sequence similarity was added when clustering was performed within HLA-allele-positive subsets. Repertoires with fewer than 30,000 or more than 120,000 public chains were left out of co-occurrence clustering, as were about five repertoires with anomalous nucleotide sharing. TCRdb retrieved this table from immuneACCESS and kept in-frame rearrangements only. Not all clones are present; in checked studies, unresolved V genes account for under half, and no reason is known for the remainder. For V, J and clone size, that table is used; D and trimming come from the DNA. The sample data list 99,000 or so clones, and 76% of these were observed just once. The top ten clones comprise 5% to 6% of the sample.

The source of the sample is a study of cytomegalovirus exposure and HLA in healthy donors (dated by TCRdb to 2015 to 2018). For context, the study as a whole: An earlier analysis of more than 550 of the donors reported 276 Gb of sequence data and 117 million unique TCR beta sequences obtained from some 200 million T cells. Every repertoire in the discovery cohort had been generated on one and the same sequencing platform. In a later genetic analysis, genome-wide SNP genotypes for about three fifths of the roughly 670 donors were used, and that subset was treated as a discovery cohort. Using immunosequencing, the study profiled T cell repertoires from about 620 subjects and related those repertoires to cytomegalovirus serostatus. High-throughput TCR immunosequencing, statistical association of individual TCRs with disease status, and machine learning were combined to predict cytomegalovirus infection status. Besides the first cohort of some 670 subjects, a separate validation cohort made up of roughly 120 different subjects was used. Alongside the repertoire data, information on donor age, sex, ethnicity and CMV serostatus was compiled. Approximately 300 gigabases of sequencing data and approximately 91 million unique TCR sequences made up an early release that covered roughly 670 HLA-typed donors. A later analysis re-examined previously published TCR beta repertoires from hundreds of donors and added high-resolution HLA genotyping to investigate patterns of TCR occurrence. The study was designed to test whether signatures of past pathogen exposure could be identified by cataloging public T cell receptors. Of the roughly 400 genotyped donors, over 70% fell in the genetic ancestry cluster associated with self-reported Caucasian donors. Typing coverage varied by locus: roughly 620-640 donors for A, B, C, DRB1 and DQB1; about 520 for DQA1; about 590 for DPA1; roughly 450 for DPB1. Roughly 5 DR-DQ haplotypes were treated as single units for association and clustering because of strong linkage in the cohort. Both class I and class II loci were covered by HLA typing, at four-digit resolution. To decide whether each TCR beta V gene segment behaved as functional or pseudogenic, an earlier analysis of fewer than 750 of the donors relied on high-throughput TCR beta sequencing. The later analysis used no new phenotypic data to find candidate immune exposures, relying instead on TCR beta sequences and their occurrence across donors. On average, approximately 250,000 unique TCR beta nucleotide sequences were sequenced per donor among about 400 genotyped donors of the cohort, with 15% to 20% of those sequences being non-productive. Points the paper makes about the study in general: The sequencing pipeline was judged likely to have produced a cluster of highly shared sequence variants as a technical artifact. Only TCR beta chains were sequenced in this cohort, and the absence of alpha or paired-chain data limited detectable features. A later analysis found that TCR association rates varied across HLA loci, with DRB1 alleles showing the most associated TCRs and HLA-C alleles the fewest. In vitro tests confirmed that a few of the cytomegalovirus-associated TCR beta chains recognize cytomegalovirus antigens. The only immune exposure information available for the cohort was CMV serostatus. In a later analysis, several top co-occurrence clusters were reported to appear linked to parvovirus B19, influenza, CMV and Epstein-Barr virus. A later analysis found that most CMV-associated TCR beta chains appeared HLA-restricted, with HLA associations seemingly driven largely by CMV exposure. V-gene and J-gene trimming of TCR beta chains was associated with a missense DCLRE1C variant in a later genetic analysis, and the association was replicated in an independent cohort. The classifier was reported to diagnose cytomegalovirus status with high specificity and sensitivity in both the original and validation cohorts. In an earlier analysis of over 550 of the donors, most TCR beta V segments were observed in productive rearrangements about 87% or about 30% of the time, broadly matching IMGT annotations. Most TCR sequences were seen in very few donors, while some public TCRs were found in many individuals. In a later analysis, HLA-associated TCR beta chains showed more clonal expansion and lower generation probabilities than non-associated chains that were equally common. At a false discovery rate of 0.05, a later analysis linked some 17,000 TCR beta sequences to specific HLA alleles. A total of 150 or so TCR beta chains were listed by the study as associated with cytomegalovirus. A further reported finding was that TCR beta sequences accurately predicted the HLA-A and HLA-B alleles for most subjects in the first cohort. Correlated functional status among segregating V segments might reflect linkage disequilibrium, but an unknown experimental factor could not be ruled out. The authors suggested that the approach could potentially be extended to other disease states and immunological phenotypes. A later genetic analysis reported fewer N-insertions in productive TCRs among donors in an Asian-associated ancestry cluster than the roughly 670-donor mean. The presence/absence analyses assumed that sequencing depth was roughly uniform across donors, and that assumption may not be true. Because counts were too low, about 18 rarely observed V segments, including chromosome 9 orphons, were left out of the earlier analysis of roughly 600 of the donors. Strong co-occurrence of HLA alleles, especially DR and DQ, made assigning TCR associations to individual alleles difficult. Because HLA typing was missing for some donors at each locus, association tests included only the typed subset.

The cohort was made up of under 800 healthy bone marrow donors. All cohort members were sampled while nominally healthy, although unrecorded immune exposures were likely present. The donor was CMV seropositive and was included in the group of 289 seropositive cohort members. A peripheral blood sample was collected from each donor, and TCR beta sequencing was performed on peripheral blood mononuclear cells. Genomic DNA extraction from the blood cell samples was performed with the Qiagen DNeasy Blood Extraction Kit. Material for sequencing was PBMCs. This receptor was identified in a woman aged 18-29 years in good health and CMV-seropositive.

The DNA reads TGTGCCAGCAGTTTAGTAGTAGCGGAGCCCGAAGGGAATGAGCAGTTCTTC. Its product reads: CASSLVVAEPEGNEQFF. The rearranged segments are TRBV28 and TRBJ2-1; the best D guess is TRBD2, with 6 bases matching. According to the germline V gene, CDR1 reads MDHEN and CDR2 reads SYDVKM. The junction carries 21 bases between V and J, which are trimmed by 2 bases and 7 bases respectively. Spanning cysteine to phenylalanine, the CDR3 consists of 17 amino acids. The kept DNA is CDR3 alone, 51 bases in frame from the first base.